This T cell receptor beta chain emerged from a study of siplizumab effects on memory and regulatory T cells. Study findings and constraints: Relative to controls at roughly 30%, mappable alloreactive CD4+ clones exhibited a mean Treg-derived proportion of approximately 70% with siplizumab. Proliferating CD4+ or CD8+ clones, roughly 75-95% of them, lacked an assignable naive or memory phenotype. Naive T cells seemed more diverse than memory cells and seemed major alloresponse contributors. Unstimulated subsets accounted for the mapping of only a minor share of the clones that were alloreactive.

In the case of this clone: Its antigen remains unknown.

Trimming shortened V by 4 bases and J by 1 base, and 16 bases separated the two germline ends. In germline, CDR1 is MNHNS, CDR2 SASEGT. The CDR3 is made up of 16 amino acids. TCRdb's table, derived via immunoSEQ multiplex PCR, lists solely in-frame clones and lacks some. The sample yields roughly 60,000 clones, more than 80% seen once. This rearrangement joins TRBV6-1 to TRBJ1-2; D not resolved. The receptor was isolated from a human donor in good health. The sample taken for sequencing was CD8+ T cells sorted from blood. CDR3 residues: CASSAPQDFINYGYTF. Here the CDR3 DNA reads TGTGCCAGCAGTGCCCCCCAGGACTTTATTAACTATGGCTACACCTTC.